These 15 T cell receptor beta chains came from one sample sequenced in a study of T-cell memory formation after mild COVID-19. TCRdb used MiXCR to reprocess the 5' RACE reads, holding one entry per CDR3 protein. The table has hundreds of thousands of distinct CDR3 sequences, about a fifth seen once. Sequenced material: PBMCs or a T cell subset sorted from them (not recorded which). These receptors all come from an adult woman who had mild COVID-19 (a few samples of this study predate the infection). Cell type and time point are not known.

This clonotype has a handful of counts. The gene calls are TRBV12-3 or TRBV12-4 and TRBJ1-2; D ambiguous. V gave up 9 bases and J gave up 8 bases, with 22 bases separating them. CDR3 length equals 14 residues. The CDR3, as DNA: TGTGCCAGAGACGTTCCTAAGGCCCCAGGAGGCTACACCTTC. It yields the protein CARDVPKAPGGYTF.

This chain links TRBV27 with TRBJ1-2; 7 bases are shared with TRBD1. The CDR3 has 14 amino acids. Germline values: CDR1 MNHEY, CDR2 SMNVEV (reference sequence). The V segment lost 5 bases and the J segment 8 bases; nucleotides outside the gene matches: 11. CDR3 nucleotides: TGTGCCAGCAGTACCCAACAGGGGAGGTTCGGCTACACCTTC. Encoded protein: CASSTQQGRFGYTF.

The rearrangement links TRBV18 to TRBJ2-7, with 8 bases matching TRBD1. The CDR3 totals 16 residues. The V and J ends lost 5 bases and 1 base, in that order; junction bases with no gene match: 10. Germline lookup yields CDR1 KGHSH and CDR2 LQKENI. CDR3 nucleotide sequence: TGTGCCAGCTCAATCGCGACAGGGGTGGGGTCCTACGAGCAGTACTTC. Translating gives CASSIATGVGSYEQYF.

This clonotype was detected only a few times. J is TRBJ2-7 and V is TRBV7-9; 7 bases match TRBD2. In germline, CDR1 is SEHNR, CDR2 FQNEAQ (reference sequence). This CDR3 contains 14 residues. The J segment lost 3 bases and the V segment lost 5 bases, leaving 7 bases of the junction unmatched. CDR3 sequence (DNA): TGTGCCAGCAGCCCTAGCGGACCGGACTACGAGCAGTACTTC. Translated: CASSPSGPDYEQYF.

This clonotype was seen more than once but under ten times. The chain recombines TRBV18 with TRBJ2-7; 8 nucleotides agree with TRBD1. V dropped 0 bases and J dropped 3; count of bases not matched to a gene: 7. There are 16 residues in the CDR3. CDR1 is KGHSH and CDR2 is LQKENI in the germline V gene. The CDR3 is CASSPPGTGGYYEQYF. The CDR3 DNA reads TGTGCCAGCTCACCACCGGGGACAGGCGGCTACTACGAGCAGTACTTC.

In this sample, this clonotype turned up a few times. The gene calls are TRBV29-1 and TRBJ2-7, with 9 bases matching TRBD2. The CDR3 contains 14 residues. Trimming cost V 6 bases and J 0 bases; bases outside gene matches: 6. The germline gives CDR1 SQVTM, CDR2 ANQGSEA. CDR3 residues: CSVDISGSSYEQYF. The CDR3 nucleotides read TGCAGCGTGGATATTAGCGGGAGCTCCTACGAGCAGTACTTC.

This clonotype came up a few times. In DNA form, the CDR3 reads TGCAGTGCTAGTTGGGGGGGGAATCAGCCCCAGCATTTT. Its translation: CSASWGGNQPQHF. J is TRBJ1-5 and V is TRBV20-1; possible D gene TRBD1, 5 bases. The germline gives CDR1 DFQATT, CDR2 SNEGSKA (reference sequence). V lost 3 bases and J 4 bases, leaving 10 bases between the germline ends. The CDR3 consists of 13 residues.

This clonotype has only a few counts. The chain links TRBV27 to TRBJ1-1, with D tentatively TRBD1 (5 bases). This CDR3 comprises 14 residues. Germline loops: CDR1 MNHEY, CDR2 SMNVEV (reference sequence). Trimming removed 5 bases from V and 1 base from J, with 11 bases in between. The CDR3 DNA sequence: TGTGCCAGCAGTCCGGGACCGACGAACACTGAAGCTTTCTTT. Protein: CASSPGPTNTEAFF.

This clonotype occurred a few times. The chain combines TRBV6-2 or TRBV6-3 with TRBJ2-7; D ambiguous. Germline assignment: CDR1 MNHEY and CDR2 SVGEGT. Trimming removed 8 bases at V and 7 bases at J, with 12 bases between. This CDR3 is built from 11 residues. CDR3 in amino acids: CASGQWSEQYF. CDR3 nucleotide sequence: TGTGCCAGCGGTCAATGGTCTGAGCAGTACTTC.

This chain links TRBV20-1 with TRBJ1-5; TRBD1 might be the D (5 bases). Germline V gives CDR1 DFQATT, CDR2 SNEGSKA (reference sequence). Deletions cut 4 bases from V and 5 bases from J, with 15 bases between. CDR3 length equals 14 residues. CDR3 DNA: TGCAGTGCTACCCCGCCAGGGCGTTATCAGCCCCAGCATTTT. Protein product: CSATPPGRYQPQHF.

V is TRBV29-1 and J is TRBJ1-2, with no clear D. V was clipped by 1 base and J by 4 bases, with 7 bases between them. The germline gives CDR1 SQVTM, CDR2 ANQGSEA. The CDR3 covers 12 residues. CDR3 region: CSVEGTSYGYTF. The DNA for the CDR3 is TGCAGCGTTGAAGGGACCTCCTATGGCTACACCTTC.

CDR3 sequence (DNA): TGTGCCAGCAGCCTTCAGGAGGCGGCTAATGAAAAACTGTTTTTT. Translated, it gives CASSLQEAANEKLFF. This sequence joins TRBV7-9 and TRBJ1-4; D remains unclear. V lost 5 bases, J lost 3 bases, and 13 bases lay in between. This CDR3 is built from 15 residues. Germline V gene lookup returns CDR1 SEHNR and CDR2 FQNEAQ (reference sequence).

This clonotype turned up a few times. The chain employs TRBV5-1 and TRBJ2-7; possibly TRBD1 for D (5 bases). Germline V CDR1 and CDR2: SGHRS, YFSETQ. V was clipped by 1 base and J by 5 bases, with 19 bases between them. The CDR3 length is 16 residues. In DNA, the CDR3 is TGCGCCAGCAGCTTGAATTCATTTGCTGGGGCCGACGAGCAGTACTTC. Protein: CASSLNSFAGADEQYF.

This clonotype was seen more than once but under ten times. The genes are TRBV30 and TRBJ1-1, with D unresolved. CDR1 GTSNPN and CDR2 SVGIG come from the germline V gene (reference sequence). The CDR3 runs to 11 residues. V lost 4 bases and J lost 7, with 10 bases in between. The CDR3 region is CAWTERNEAFF. The CDR3 nucleotides are TGTGCCTGGACCGAGCGGAATGAAGCTTTCTTT.

V and J are TRBV6-5 and TRBJ2-7; tentative D call: TRBD1 (6 bases). There are 12 residues in the CDR3. Germline V gives CDR1 MNHEY, CDR2 SVGAGI. Between the trimmed V and J ends, which lost 6 bases and 5 bases, there was a span of 11 bases. CDR3 amino acids: CASRDRTDEQYF. The CDR3, as DNA: TGTGCCAGCAGGGATCGGACAGACGAGCAGTACTTC.